This T cell receptor beta chain stems from a study of shared clonotypes between healthy human individuals. This CDR3 spans 16 amino acids. In germline, CDR1 is SGHRS, CDR2 YFSETQ. V gave up 4 bases and J gave up 4 bases; unmatched junction bases: 12. Only in-frame clones appear in the TCRdb table, and some are missing; sequencing was by immunoSEQ multiplex PCR. The data hold roughly 640,000 clones, with almost 97% observed a single time. Input material: naive CD4+ T cells sorted from blood. Subset reported: CD45RA+ positively selected. The clonotype comes from a woman in her 30s in good health. This chain uses TRBV5-1 with TRBJ2-3, with TRBD1 matching over 7 bases. The CDR3 DNA reads TGCGCCAGCAGCGGTGGGGTCACAGGGGTTCCAGATACGCAGTATTTT. Amino acids: CASSGGVTGVPDTQYF.